The 23 T cell receptor beta chains in this list originate from one sample, sequenced in a study of metastatic and nonmetastatic thyroid tumors. TCRdb redid the clone calls on the PCR reads using MiXCR. Of under 30,000 clones detected, 15% appear once; the ten largest clones hold 15% to 18%. Thyroid surgery was performed in patients who had received no treatment beforehand. Source material: blood. The receptors here all came from a male donor with papillary thyroid cancer or a benign thyroid nodule (not recorded which). Some clones in this sample may be carry-over from other donors' samples.

Ten or more counts support this clone. The genes are TRBV9 and TRBJ2-5; D gene uncertain. Germline-derived CDR1 and CDR2 are SGDLS and YYNGEE. Trimming cost V 2 bases and J 1 base, with 9 bases left between them. The CDR3 loop spans 14 amino acids. The DNA of the CDR3 is TGTGCCAGCAGCGTGGCCCCTCTCCAAGAGACCCAGTACTTC. Its protein product is CASSVAPLQETQYF.

In its sample, this clone was seen many times. CDR3 protein: CASRPNGQGARAFF. CDR3 DNA sequence: TGCGCCAGCAGACCCAACGGACAGGGGGCAAGGGCTTTCTTT. The chain couples TRBV5-1 to TRBJ1-1; the match to TRBD1 covers 11 bases. The CDR3 runs to 14 residues. V gave up 5 bases and J gave up 11 bases; unmatched junction bases: 11. The germline CDR1 and CDR2 sequences are SGHRS and YFSETQ.

This clone was recorded many times. The rearrangement links TRBV2 to TRBJ2-3; possible D gene TRBD2, 6 bases. The V gene lost 4 bases and the J gene lost 7 bases, with 12 bases spanning the gap. This CDR3 spans 13 amino acids. Germline CDR1 reads SNHLY; CDR2 reads FYNNEI. The CDR3 spells CASSGGTSNTQYF. CDR3 coding DNA: TGTGCCAGCAGTGGGGGGACTTCCAATACGCAGTATTTT.

This clone appeared many times. The J gene is TRBJ2-1, the V gene TRBV5-1; 11 bases are shared with TRBD2. J lost 12 bases, V lost 1 base, and 6 bases had no gene match. Germline lookup yields CDR1 SGHRS and CDR2 YFSETQ. The CDR3 loop spans 14 amino acids. The CDR3 loop reads CASSLILAGEGQFF. DNA of the CDR3: TGCGCCAGCAGCTTGATACTAGCGGGGGAGGGGCAGTTCTTC.

There are many counts of this clone. The chain is built from TRBV6-6 and TRBJ1-5, with D uncertain. Trimming removed 3 bases from V and 1 base from J, with 10 bases in between. The CDR3 is made up of 15 amino acids. The germline gives CDR1 MNHNY, CDR2 SVGAGI (reference sequence). CDR3 sequence reads: CASSYSGPSNQPQHF. The CDR3 bases are TGTGCCAGCAGTTATTCAGGTCCGAGCAATCAGCCCCAGCATTTT.

This clone was recorded at least ten times. The chain links TRBV29-1 to TRBJ1-2; D unclear. Germline V gene data show CDR1 as SQVTM and CDR2 as ANQGSEA. CDR3 length equals 11 residues. With 3 bases removed from V and 5 bases from J, the gap between germline ends came to 7 bases. The CDR3 sequence is CSVDNLYGYTF. The CDR3 region has the DNA TGCAGCGTTGATAACCTGTATGGCTACACCTTC.

The chain recombines TRBV12-3 or TRBV12-4 with TRBJ2-7, with a tentative D call TRBD1 (6 bases). The CDR3 length is 14 residues. The CDR3 loop reads CVISLAGATYEQYF. CDR3 DNA: TGTGTCATCTCCTTGGCAGGGGCGACCTACGAGCAGTACTTC.

This clone has a count of ten or more. V usage is TRBV4-1 and J usage is TRBJ2-2; 13 bases are a match to TRBD2. The CDR3 is 15 residues long. The J segment lost 6 bases and the V segment lost 4 bases, leaving 2 bases of the junction unmatched. Germline CDR1 MGHRA, CDR2 YSYEKL. The DNA for the CDR3 is TGCGCCAGCAGCCCAGGACTAGCGGGGGCCGGGGAGCTGTTTTTT. It is translated as CASSPGLAGAGELFF.

This clone occurred many times. The chain uses TRBV20-1 and TRBJ1-2, with D tentatively TRBD1 (5 bases). CDR1 DFQATT and CDR2 SNEGSKA come from the germline V gene (reference sequence). Trimming pared 2 bases from V and 2 bases from J, leaving 21 bases between. CDR3 length equals 17 residues. CDR3: CSARRASGISENYGYTF. The CDR3 DNA reads TGCAGTGCTAGACGCGCCTCAGGGATTTCAGAAAACTATGGCTACACCTTC.

This clone occurred many times. The chain carries TRBV11-2 and TRBJ2-3, with D unresolved. Germline loops: CDR1 SGHAT, CDR2 FQNNGV. V was shortened by 4 bases and J by 1 base, with 15 bases between the two germline ends. The CDR3 is 16 amino acids. The CDR3 loop reads CASSSDTTGGTDTQYF. CDR3 nucleotides: TGTGCCAGCAGCTCGGATACCACCGGCGGCACAGATACGCAGTATTTT. Full variable domain (missing parts from reference TRBV11-2 and TRBJ2-3): EAGVAQSPRYKIIEKRQSVAFWCNPISGHATLYWYQQILGQGPKLLIQFQNNGVVDDSQLPKDRFSAERLKGVDSTLKIQPAKLEDSAVYLCASSSDTTGGTDTQYFGPGTRLTVL.

In this sample, this clone is medium-sized. The chain links TRBV5-1 to TRBJ1-6; D not certain. Germline lookup yields CDR1 SGHRS and CDR2 YFSETQ. The CDR3 extends over 15 amino acids. Trimming shortened V by 0 bases and J by 7 bases, and 11 bases separated the two germline ends. The DNA of the CDR3 is TGCGCCAGCAGCTTGGGAGGTGTGGGGAATTCACCCCTCCACTTT. Translating it yields CASSLGGVGNSPLHF.

This clone was recorded a few times. A much larger clone lies a single base off, so this may be a read error. Other DNA sequences in the same sample also yield this CDR3. The rearrangement uses TRBV19 and TRBJ1-5; D remains ambiguous. Trimming removed 6 bases from V and 3 bases from J, with 15 bases in between. The CDR3 loop spans 15 amino acids. CDR1 is LNHDA and CDR2 is SQIVND in the germline V gene (reference sequence). CDR3 bases: TGTGCCAGTAGGCTGGATAGGGTAAACAATCAGCCCCAGCATTTT. Translation gives CASRLDRVNNQPQHF.

In its sample, this clone was seen many times. The CDR3 DNA reads as TGTGCCAGCAGCCAGGGCAGCCCACGACAGGGGGCAATAAGGTTCGCCAAAAACATTCAGTACTTC. This gives the protein CASSQGSPRQGAIRFAKNIQYF. The chain links TRBV3-2 to TRBJ2-4; the table calls TRBD1, which could not be checked here. TRBV3-2 is deemed a pseudogene. The CDR3 is 22 residues long.

This clone was counted at least ten times. The chain uses TRBV19 and TRBJ2-3; 9 positions agree with TRBD1. Germline V lookup: CDR1 LNHDA, CDR2 SQIVND (reference sequence). V lost 8 bases to trimming and J lost 3 bases; unmatched junction nucleotides: 6. The CDR3 is made up of 14 amino acids. CDR3 protein: CASGGTGWTDTQYF. The CDR3 nucleotides read TGTGCCAGTGGCGGGACAGGGTGGACAGATACGCAGTATTTT.

There are many counts of this clone. The rearrangement uses TRBV9 and TRBJ2-7, with 8 bases aligning to TRBD2. The trim removed 3 bases at V and 7 bases at J, leaving 15 bases unmatched. The CDR3 sequence is 16 residues long. Germline CDR1 reads SGDLS; CDR2 reads YYNGEE. Here the CDR3 DNA reads TGTGCCAGCAGCGCCTCTCCGGGACTAGGGGTCGGGGAGCAGTACTTC. Translating gives CASSASPGLGVGEQYF. Combining the CDR3 with reference TRBV9 and TRBJ2-7 gives the whole variable domain DSGVTQTPKHLITATGQRVTLRCSPRSGDLSVYWYQQSLDQGLQFLIQYYNGEERAKGNILERFSAQQFPDLHSELNLSSLELGDSALYFCASSASPGLGVGEQYFGPGTRLTVT.

This clone has a count of ten or more. The chain is built from TRBV6-1 and TRBJ2-3, with D possibly being TRBD1 or TRBD2 (5 bases each). Per germline, CDR1 MNHNS and CDR2 SASEGT. This CDR3 is 14 amino acids long. V lost 5 bases and J lost 8, with 17 bases in between. The CDR3 bases are TGTGCCAGCAGTCGGGACGGTAGGGGAGCTACGCAGTATTTT. Translation gives CASSRDGRGATQYF.

This clone counts as medium-sized. In DNA, the CDR3 is TGCAGTGCTAGAGATCTCGACAGCAACTACGAGCAGTACTTC. Translation gives CSARDLDSNYEQYF. The rearrangement links TRBV20-1 to TRBJ2-7, with a possible D match to TRBD1 (5 bases). Deletions cut 0 bases from V and 3 bases from J, with 12 bases between. The CDR3 consists of 14 residues. Germline CDR1 and CDR2: DFQATT and SNEGSKA (reference sequence).

This clone was detected only a few times. The rearrangement uses TRBV12-3 or TRBV12-4 and TRBJ1-5; the D is unclear. CDR3 length: 13 residues. Trimming stripped 2 bases from V and 6 bases from J, with 8 bases between. The CDR3 DNA is TGTGCCAGCAGTTTAATGCGAGGTCAGCCCCAGCATTTT. Its protein product is CASSLMRGQPQHF.

This clone was counted at least ten times. The chain employs TRBV5-1 and TRBJ2-1; 12 nucleotides match TRBD2. Losses at the gene ends were 3 bases for V and 6 bases for J; bases not matched to a gene: 7. The germline V gene encodes CDR1 SGHRS and CDR2 YFSETQ. The CDR3 runs to 16 residues. DNA for the CDR3: TGCGCCAGCAGCTCCGATCTAGCGGGAGGGCCCAATGAGCAGTTCTTC. As protein: CASSSDLAGGPNEQFF.

Many counts were recorded for this clone. The chain couples TRBV5-4 to TRBJ1-2; D is ambiguous. The germline V gene has CDR1 SGHNT and CDR2 YYREEE (reference sequence). Trimming stripped 4 bases from V and 7 bases from J, with 17 bases between. This CDR3 region has 14 residues. This CDR3 reads CASSLDGLPAGYTF. The CDR3 DNA reads as TGTGCCAGCAGCCTTGACGGACTCCCGGCTGGCTACACCTTC.

Many counts were recorded for this clone. The chain uses TRBV18 and TRBJ2-3; D gene unclear. Trimming stripped 1 base from V and 2 bases from J, with 7 bases between. This CDR3 has 14 residues. The germline CDR1 and CDR2 sequences are KGHSH and LQKENI. The CDR3: CASSPLGLTDTQYF. The CDR3 bases are TGTGCCAGCTCACCACTCGGCCTCACAGATACGCAGTATTTT.

The chain recombines TRBV5-4 with TRBJ1-1; possible D gene TRBD1, 6 bases. Trimming stripped 7 bases from V and 1 base from J, with 14 bases between. The length of the CDR3 is 14 residues. CDR1 SGHNT and CDR2 YYREEE come from the germline V gene (reference sequence). CDR3 sequence reads: CASSNQGTNTEAFF. DNA of the CDR3: TGTGCCAGCTCTAACCAGGGGACGAACACTGAAGCTTTCTTT.

Notes on this clone: One junction end does not reproduce the germline sequence, and a read error may be involved. The V call is TRBV6-1, the J call TRBJ2-3, with D maybe TRBD1 (5 bases). CDR1 is MNHNS, CDR2 SASEGT, per germline. CDR3 size: 14 residues. CDR3 loop: CASRQVLGSDTQYF. The CDR3 nucleotides are TGTGCCAGCAGACAGGTATTAGGGTCGGATACACAGTATTTT.